The 12 T cell receptor beta chains below all came from one sample that was sequenced in a study of blood T cell repertoires in COVID-19. TCRdb's copy holds only in-frame clones and misses some; the assay was immunoSEQ multiplex PCR. The repertoire includes under 70,000 clones, 70% to 90% of them detected once, and 5.5% to 7% sits in the top ten. Sequencing used peripheral blood. Receptors were obtained from a woman aged 70-85 years with acute or convalescent COVID-19.

The chain uses TRBV10-3 and TRBJ1-5; D is undetermined. The CDR3 loop spans 14 amino acids. Germline V gene data show CDR1 as ENHRY and CDR2 as SYGVKD. V was cut by 6 bases and J by 0 bases, with 9 bases left in between. CDR3 residues: CAIRADTSNQPQHF. Here the CDR3 DNA reads TGTGCCATCAGGGCCGATACTAGCAATCAGCCCCAGCATTTT.

The V gene is TRBV7-9, the J gene TRBJ1-6, with a possible D match to TRBD1 (6 bases). V lost 4 bases, J lost 8 bases, and 9 bases lay in between. The CDR3 loop spans 13 amino acids. From germline, CDR1 is SEHNR and CDR2 FQNEAQ (reference sequence). As DNA, the CDR3 is TGTGCCAGCAGCTACGAGGGGGATTCACCCCTCCACTTT. Protein product: CASSYEGDSPLHF.

The chain is built from TRBV7-9 and TRBJ2-7; 8 bases are shared with TRBD1. After removal of 4 bases from V and 4 bases from J, the junction contained 12 bases not matched to a gene. CDR3 size: 16 residues. Germline values: CDR1 SEHNR, CDR2 FQNEAQ (reference sequence). The CDR3 loop reads CASSSSLRQGQYEQYF. CDR3 bases: TGTGCCAGCAGCTCTTCCCTCCGACAGGGGCAGTACGAGCAGTACTTC. The whole variable domain, remainder taken from reference TRBV7-9 and TRBJ2-7, is DTGVSQNPRHKITKRGQNVTFRCDPISEHNRLYWYRQTLGQGPEFLTYFQNEAQLEKSRLLSDRFSAERPKGSFSTLEIQRTEQGDSAMYLCASSSSLRQGQYEQYFGPGTRLTVT.

V and J are TRBV2 and TRBJ2-1; unclear D gene. The CDR3 extends over 12 amino acids. Between the trimmed V and J ends, which lost 6 bases and 4 bases, there was a span of 7 bases. Germline lookup yields CDR1 SNHLY and CDR2 FYNNEI. The CDR3: CASRMTYNEQFF. CDR3 nucleotides: TGTGCCAGCAGAATGACTTACAATGAGCAGTTCTTC. Complete variable domain (other parts from reference TRBV2 and TRBJ2-1): EPEVTQTPSHQVTQMGQEVILRCVPISNHLYFYWYRQILGQKVEFLVSFYNNEISEKSEIFDDQFSVERPDGSNFTLKIRSTKLEDSAMYFCASRMTYNEQFFGPGTRLTVL.

The V gene is TRBV4-1, the J gene TRBJ1-5; no definite D call. This CDR3 is built from 17 residues. Trimming took off 0 bases at V and 0 bases at J, with 12 bases between the two ends. CDR1 is MGHRA, CDR2 YSYEKL, per germline. The CDR3 spells CASSQERSGGSNQPQHF. CDR3 bases: TGCGCCAGCAGCCAAGAAAGGTCAGGAGGTAGCAATCAGCCCCAGCATTTT.

V is TRBV18 and J is TRBJ1-3, with 8 bases lining up with TRBD1. Trimming took 1 base from V and 0 from J; bases not matched to a gene: 5. Per germline, CDR1 KGHSH and CDR2 LQKENI. The CDR3 runs 17 residues. The DNA of the CDR3 is TGTGCCAGCTCACCACGTGGACAGGGCGGCTCTGGAAACACCATATATTTT. Protein sequence: CASSPRGQGGSGNTIYF.

This clone was seen only a few times. The CDR3 DNA reads as TGTGCCAGCAGTTACTCGAACGGCGGAAATCAGCCCCAGCATTTT. Encoded protein: CASSYSNGGNQPQHF. The V call is TRBV6-5, the J call TRBJ1-5; D ambiguous. Germline V lookup: CDR1 MNHEY, CDR2 SVGAGI. This CDR3 is built from 15 residues. V was cut by 0 bases and J by 4 bases, with 10 bases left in between.

The chain links TRBV30 to TRBJ1-1, with D unclear. Germline loops: CDR1 GTSNPN, CDR2 SVGIG (reference sequence). Trimming left V 2 bases short and J 2 bases short, with 9 bases between. This CDR3 has 13 amino acids. For the CDR3, the DNA is TGTGCCTGGAGTCTACAGCTAAACACTGAAGCTTTCTTT. Translating it yields CAWSLQLNTEAFF. Full variable domain (rest looked up from reference TRBV30 and TRBJ1-1): SQTIHQWPATLVQPVGSPLSLECTVEGTSNPNLYWYRQAAGRGLQLLFYSVGIGQISSEVPQNLSASRPQDRQFILSSKKLLLSDSGFYLCAWSLQLNTEAFFGQGTRLTVV.

The chain couples TRBV28 to TRBJ1-4, with D possibly being TRBD1 (5 bases). Per germline, CDR1 MDHEN and CDR2 SYDVKM. The CDR3 sequence is 14 residues long. The V end lost 6 bases, the J end lost 5 bases, and 13 bases lay between the germline ends. Here the CDR3 DNA reads TGTGCCAGCAGATCAGGGAAGGGGAATGAAAAACTGTTTTTT. It yields the protein CASRSGKGNEKLFF.

The gene calls are TRBV5-6 and TRBJ1-6; TRBD1 agrees at 7 bases. V dropped 5 bases and J dropped 6; count of bases not matched to a gene: 8. The germline CDR1 and CDR2 sequences are SGHDT and YYEEEE. This CDR3 contains 15 residues. CDR3 nucleotides: TGTGCCAGCAGTTCGACAGGGATAGGTAATTCACCCCTCCACTTT. It is translated as CASSSTGIGNSPLHF.

The CDR3 loop is CAISESSPQEAFF. Here the CDR3 DNA reads TGTGCCATCAGTGAGTCCTCCCCACAGGAGGCTTTCTTT. This chain joins TRBV10-3 and TRBJ1-1; weak D call: TRBD1 (5 bases). V lost 0 bases and J lost 11, with 13 bases in between. The CDR3 length is 13 residues. CDR1 is ENHRY and CDR2 is SYGVKD in the germline V gene.

The V gene is TRBV3-1 (or the pseudogene TRBV3-2), the J gene TRBJ1-3; possibly TRBD1 for D (5 bases). The CDR3 totals 17 residues. Trimming cost V 2 bases and J 2 bases, with 16 bases left between them. CDR1 and CDR2 from the germline V gene are LGHDT and YNNKEL (reference sequence). CDR3 nucleotides: TGTGCCAGCAGCCAACCTCTGGGGGAGGGACCTGGAAACACCATATATTTT. This translates into CASSQPLGEGPGNTIYF.